The 17 T cell receptor beta chains below were found in one sample sequenced in a study of T cells in Graves' hyperthyroidism and ophthalmopathy. Amplified regions were TCR beta CDR3 sequences from RNA transcripts. Using the HTBI primer set, a first-round RT-PCR was run on the TCR CDR3. TCRdb re-derived calls from the multiplex PCR reads in MiXCR, one entry per CDR3 protein. This repertoire shows a few hundred thousand distinct CDR3 sequences, roughly an eighth found once; its top ten account for less than 10%. The sequenced material came from blood. The receptors derive from a woman aged 18-29 years with Graves' hyperthyroidism.

The rearrangement joins TRBV19 to TRBJ1-4, with D unresolved. The CDR3 contains 10 residues. Germline loops: CDR1 LNHDA, CDR2 SQIVND (reference sequence). V lost 9 bases and J 8 bases, leaving 7 bases between the germline ends. The CDR3 DNA is TGTGCCAGCGGGAGGGAAAAACTGTTTTTT. As protein: CASGREKLFF.

The chain employs TRBV7-2 and TRBJ2-1; 7 bases map to TRBD2. V lost 1 base to trimming and J lost 4 bases; unmatched junction nucleotides: 4. Germline values: CDR1 SGHTA, CDR2 FQGNSA. The CDR3 length is 15 residues. CDR3 sequence reads: CASSLELAGYNEQFF. The CDR3, as DNA: TGTGCCAGCAGCTTAGAATTAGCGGGTTACAATGAGCAGTTCTTC.

This clonotype occurred many times. The genes are TRBV11-2 and TRBJ1-1; D is possibly TRBD1 (5 bases). V lost 0 bases to trimming and J lost 6 bases, with 17 bases between them. Per germline, CDR1 SGHAT and CDR2 FQNNGV. CDR3 length equals 16 residues. Here the CDR3 reads CASSLDWGGWNPEAFF. The CDR3 nucleotides are TGTGCCAGCAGCTTAGACTGGGGGGGGTGGAATCCTGAAGCTTTCTTT. Combining the CDR3 with reference TRBV11-2 and TRBJ1-1 gives the whole variable domain EAGVAQSPRYKIIEKRQSVAFWCNPISGHATLYWYQQILGQGPKLLIQFQNNGVVDDSQLPKDRFSAERLKGVDSTLKIQPAKLEDSAVYLCASSLDWGGWNPEAFFGQGTRLTVV.

This clonotype was detected many times. This chain uses TRBV28 with TRBJ1-6; D call uncertain. Germline V CDR1 and CDR2: MDHEN, SYDVKM. Trimming cost V 4 bases and J 3 bases, with 19 bases left between them. This CDR3 contains 18 residues. CDR3 DNA: TGTGCCAGCAGTTCGAGGGAAACACAGTATAGCTATAATTCACCCCTCCACTTT. Residues: CASSSRETQYSYNSPLHF.

This clonotype has at least ten counts. This chain connects TRBV5-1 to TRBJ1-1; D is unclear. The CDR3 loop spans 14 amino acids. The germline V gene encodes CDR1 SGHRS and CDR2 YFSETQ. V was pared by 0 bases and J by 1 base, with 7 bases between. The CDR3 loop is CASSLDPGNTEAFF. CDR3 sequence (DNA): TGCGCCAGCAGCTTGGATCCGGGGAACACTGAAGCTTTCTTT.

This clonotype was seen a few times. This chain links TRBV5-6 with TRBJ1-6; unclear D gene. The V gene's germline CDR1 is SGHDT and CDR2 YYEEEE. This CDR3 has 20 residues. Trimming removed 1 base from V and 2 bases from J, with 22 bases in between. Here the CDR3 DNA reads TGTGCCAGCAGCTTGATAGGCGGCTACTTAGCGGCCACCTATAATTCACCCCTCCACTTT. Amino acid sequence: CASSLIGGYLAATYNSPLHF.

The chain links TRBV20-1 to TRBJ2-5, with 7 bases matching TRBD1. V was clipped by 6 bases and J by 2 bases; unmatched bases: 6. Germline loops: CDR1 DFQATT, CDR2 SNEGSKA (reference sequence). CDR3 length equals 13 residues. The DNA of the CDR3 is TGCAGTGCCCCGACAGGGAGTCAAGAGACCCAGTACTTC. Residues: CSAPTGSQETQYF.

This clonotype was observed a handful of times. The chain is built from TRBV28 and TRBJ1-4; D gene uncertain. CDR3 length: 11 residues. V dropped 4 bases and J dropped 5 bases, with 2 bases sitting between them. CDR1 is MDHEN, CDR2 SYDVKM, per germline. As DNA, the CDR3 is TGTGCCAGCAGTTGGAATGAAAAACTGTTTTTT. Translating it yields CASSWNEKLFF.

This clonotype was found a few times. The chain uses TRBV24-1 and TRBJ1-1; 11 bases are a match to TRBD1. V gave up 6 bases and J gave up 3 bases; unmatched junction bases: 5. CDR3 size: 15 residues. Germline CDR1 reads KGHDR; CDR2 reads SFDVKD. The CDR3 loop is CATSRSDRGHTEAFF. The CDR3 DNA is TGTGCCACCAGTCGATCGGACAGGGGGCACACTGAAGCTTTCTTT.

This clonotype has at least ten counts. V and J are TRBV2 and TRBJ2-2, with D maybe TRBD2 (6 bases). Trimming left V 1 base short and J 3 bases short, with 9 bases between. Germline CDR1 SNHLY, CDR2 FYNNEI. This CDR3 comprises 15 residues. CDR3 region: CASSEEDYYTGELFF. CDR3 sequence (DNA): TGTGCCAGCAGTGAAGAGGACTACTACACCGGGGAGCTGTTTTTT.

In this sample, this clonotype turned up many times. The chain joins TRBV12-3 or TRBV12-4 to TRBJ2-7; 10 bases are a match to TRBD1. CDR3 length: 17 amino acids. With V trimmed by 1 base and J by 2 bases, 8 bases remained unmatched. The DNA for the CDR3 is TGTGCCAGCAGTTTAGGGTTCAAGGGGACAGGGGCCTACGAGCAGTACTTC. Its translation: CASSLGFKGTGAYEQYF.

In regard to this clonotype: The junction differs from germline at one of its ends, possibly a read error. The rearrangement uses TRBV10-3 and TRBJ1-1; possibly TRBD1 for D (5 bases). CDR1 is ENHRY, CDR2 SYGVKD, per germline. The CDR3 runs to 14 residues. The CDR3 region is CAISNRSMNTGAFF. Here the CDR3 DNA reads TGTGCCATCAGCAACAGGAGCATGAACACTGGAGCTTTCTTT.

This clonotype has a count of ten or more. This chain links TRBV7-2 with TRBJ2-4; D is unresolved. The V gene lost 5 bases and the J gene lost 3 bases, with 23 bases spanning the gap. The CDR3 runs 18 residues. Germline V gene sequence: CDR1 SGHTA, CDR2 FQGNSA. The CDR3 here is CASSQSGGSEPNKNIQYF. As DNA, the CDR3 is TGTGCCAGCAGCCAATCGGGTGGGTCGGAGCCCAACAAAAACATTCAGTACTTC.

This clonotype was observed a few times. The V call is TRBV5-6, the J call TRBJ1-6; a weak D match, TRBD1 (5 bases). V gave up 5 bases and J gave up 9 bases, with 18 bases separating them. The CDR3 extends over 15 amino acids. CDR1 and CDR2 from the germline V gene are SGHDT and YYEEEE. CDR3 amino acids: CASSSPWRGSSPLHF. Here the CDR3 DNA reads TGTGCCAGCAGTTCTCCGTGGAGGGGTAGTTCACCCCTCCACTTT.

The sample holds many counts of this clonotype. The chain carries TRBV28 and TRBJ1-5, with D maybe TRBD1 (6 bases). CDR1 is MDHEN, CDR2 SYDVKM, per germline. The CDR3 totals 14 residues. Trimming pared 7 bases from V and 1 base from J, leaving 11 bases between. The CDR3 loop reads CASTGAPSNQPQHF. CDR3 nucleotides: TGTGCCAGCACAGGGGCTCCGAGCAATCAGCCCCAGCATTTT.

This clonotype came up many times. The chain employs TRBV7-2 and TRBJ2-7; D is possibly TRBD2 (5 bases). Per the germline V gene, CDR1 is SGHTA and CDR2 is FQGNSA. The ends were cut back, 2 bases at V and 3 bases at J, with 11 bases in the middle. The CDR3 sequence is 14 residues long. CDR3 nucleotide sequence: TGTGCCAGCAGCTTATTGAGGGAAAGCTACGAGCAGTACTTC. This codes for CASSLLRESYEQYF.

This clonotype was seen many times. The V and J genes are TRBV3-1 and TRBJ2-1; D unresolved. Germline-derived CDR1 and CDR2 are LGHDT and YNNKEL (reference sequence). The CDR3 loop spans 15 amino acids. Trimming pared 4 bases from V and 8 bases from J, leaving 18 bases between. For the CDR3, the DNA is TGTGCCAGCAGCCCTTTGACGGGTCCTGGAGATGAGCAGTTCTTC. Translating gives CASSPLTGPGDEQFF.